This entry is about one TCR beta chain. Antigen specificity is unknown. V lost 1 base and J 2 bases, leaving 11 bases between the germline ends. Per germline, CDR1 SGHVS and CDR2 FQNEAQ. The CDR3 loop spans 15 amino acids. This sample stems from a study of naive CD8 T cells in extremely preterm neonates. Study outcomes and limitations: Preterm neonate repertoires were significantly less rich by iChao1 than others. Compared with older groups, preterm CDR3s were shorter, with fewer N additions and less trimming. The authors flagged variable productive template counts in preterm samples.

Deliveries were elective term cesareans at about 35-41 weeks, with no labor or membrane rupture. Excluded: fetal demise, active maternal HSV, known maternal HIV. Clones were read by immunoSEQ multiplex PCR, and TCRdb kept only the in-frame ones, dropping some. The table lists approximately 7,600 clones, 92% of them singletons. Input material: naive CD8+ T cells from cord blood. This chain links TRBV7-8 with TRBJ1-2, with D unresolved. The receptor comes from a newborn in good health. CDR3 sequence: CASSLEAAVNYGYTF. As DNA, the CDR3 is TGTGCCAGCAGCTTAGAAGCTGCGGTAAACTATGGCTACACCTTC.